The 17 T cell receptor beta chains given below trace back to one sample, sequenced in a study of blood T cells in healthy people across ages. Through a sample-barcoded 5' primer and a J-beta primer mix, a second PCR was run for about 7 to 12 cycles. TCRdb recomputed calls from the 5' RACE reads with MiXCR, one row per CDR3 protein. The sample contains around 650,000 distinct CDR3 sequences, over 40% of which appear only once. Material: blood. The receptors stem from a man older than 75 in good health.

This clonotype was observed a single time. The CDR3 DNA follows: TGTGCCAGCTCACCGATTAGAATAGCGGAGAACACCGGGGAGCTGTTTTTT. This translates into CASSPIRIAENTGELFF. The rearrangement joins TRBV18 to TRBJ2-2, with D possibly TRBD2 on 6 matching bases. This CDR3 has 17 residues. V lost 3 bases, J lost 1 base, and 15 bases lay in between. The V gene's germline CDR1 is KGHSH and CDR2 LQKENI.

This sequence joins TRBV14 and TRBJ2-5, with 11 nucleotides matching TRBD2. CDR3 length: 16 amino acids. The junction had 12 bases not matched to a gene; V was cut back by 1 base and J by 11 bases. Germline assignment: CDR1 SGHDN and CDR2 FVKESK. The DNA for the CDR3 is TGTGCCAGCAGCCAAGCTGGGACTAGCGGAGGTGGGGAGCAGTACTTC. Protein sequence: CASSQAGTSGGGEQYF.

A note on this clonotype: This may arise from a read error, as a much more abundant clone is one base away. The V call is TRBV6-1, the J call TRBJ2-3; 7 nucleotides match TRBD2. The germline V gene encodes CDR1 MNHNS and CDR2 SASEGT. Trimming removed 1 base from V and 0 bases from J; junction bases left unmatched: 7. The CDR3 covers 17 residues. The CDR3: CASSEVSRGRSTDTQYF. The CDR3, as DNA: TGTGCCAGCAGTGAAGTTTCGCGGGGGAGAAGCACAGATACGCAGTATTTT.

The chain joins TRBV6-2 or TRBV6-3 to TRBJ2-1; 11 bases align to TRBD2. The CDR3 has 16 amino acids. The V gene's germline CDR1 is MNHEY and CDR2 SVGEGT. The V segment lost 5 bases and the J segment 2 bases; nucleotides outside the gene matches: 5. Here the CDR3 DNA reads TGTGCCAGCAGTACCTCGACTAGCGGGACCTACAATGAGCAGTTCTTC. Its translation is CASSTSTSGTYNEQFF.

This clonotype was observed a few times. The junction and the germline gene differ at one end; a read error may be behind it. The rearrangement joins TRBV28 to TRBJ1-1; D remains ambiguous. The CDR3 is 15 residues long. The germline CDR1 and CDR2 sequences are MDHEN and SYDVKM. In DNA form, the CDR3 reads TGTGCCAGCAGTTCCCCAACGGACGTCGGCACTGAGGCTTTCTTT. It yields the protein CASSSPTDVGTEAFF.

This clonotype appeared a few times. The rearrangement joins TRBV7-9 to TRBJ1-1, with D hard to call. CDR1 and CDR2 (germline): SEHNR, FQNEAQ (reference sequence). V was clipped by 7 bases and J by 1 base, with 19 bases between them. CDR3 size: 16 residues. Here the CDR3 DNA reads TGTGCCAGCACCCTAGTCGGGGAGTCTTGGAACACTGAAGCTTTCTTT. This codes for CASTLVGESWNTEAFF. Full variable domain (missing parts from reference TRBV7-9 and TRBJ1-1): DTGVSQNPRHKITKRGQNVTFRCDPISEHNRLYWYRQTLGQGPEFLTYFQNEAQLEKSRLLSDRFSAERPKGSFSTLEIQRTEQGDSAMYLCASTLVGESWNTEAFFGQGTRLTVV.

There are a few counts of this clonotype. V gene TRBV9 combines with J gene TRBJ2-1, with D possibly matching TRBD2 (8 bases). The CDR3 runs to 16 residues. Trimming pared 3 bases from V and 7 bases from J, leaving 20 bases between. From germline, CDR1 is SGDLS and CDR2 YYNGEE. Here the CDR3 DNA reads TGTGCCAGCAGCGCGGGAGGGTCAGGGGGTAGGAATGAGCAGTTCTTC. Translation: CASSAGGSGGRNEQFF.

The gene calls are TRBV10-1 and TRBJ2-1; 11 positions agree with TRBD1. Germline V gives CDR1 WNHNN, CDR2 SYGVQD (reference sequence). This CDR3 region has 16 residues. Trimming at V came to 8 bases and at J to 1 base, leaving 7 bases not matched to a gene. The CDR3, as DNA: TGCGCCAGCGGTAGGGGACAGGGGGGGTCCTACAATGAGCAGTTCTTC. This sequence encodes CASGRGQGGSYNEQFF.

CDR3 region: CASSLSLAGPQDTQYF. As DNA, the CDR3 is TGTGCCAGCAGCTTATCCCTAGCGGGACCTCAAGATACGCAGTATTTT. The chain carries TRBV7-2 and TRBJ2-3, with 9 bases fitting TRBD2. With 2 bases clipped from V and 5 bases from J, the junction kept 8 bases outside the gene matches. The CDR3 spans 16 residues. Germline V gives CDR1 SGHTA, CDR2 FQGNSA.

CDR3 sequence (DNA): TGTGCCAGCAGCCCAAGGACTAGCGGAACGAACACCGGGGAGCTGTTTTTT. Protein product: CASSPRTSGTNTGELFF. The chain combines TRBV4-2 with TRBJ2-2; 10 nucleotides align to TRBD2. The V segment lost 4 bases and the J segment 0 bases; nucleotides outside the gene matches: 5. The CDR3 extends over 17 amino acids. CDR1 and CDR2 from the germline V gene are LGHNA and YNFKEQ.

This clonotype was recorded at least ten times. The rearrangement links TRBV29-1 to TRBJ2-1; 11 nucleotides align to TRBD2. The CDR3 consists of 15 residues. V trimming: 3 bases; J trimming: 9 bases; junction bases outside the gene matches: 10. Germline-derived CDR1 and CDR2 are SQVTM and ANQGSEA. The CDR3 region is CSVDILAGGPGEQFF. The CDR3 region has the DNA TGCAGCGTTGACATTTTAGCGGGAGGGCCAGGTGAGCAGTTCTTC.

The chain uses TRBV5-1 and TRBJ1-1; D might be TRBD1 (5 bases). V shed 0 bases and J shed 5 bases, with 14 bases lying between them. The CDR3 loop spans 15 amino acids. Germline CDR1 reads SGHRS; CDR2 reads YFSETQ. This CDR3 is CASSLADTWRTEAFF. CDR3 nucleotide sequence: TGCGCCAGCAGCTTGGCGGACACCTGGAGGACTGAAGCTTTCTTT.

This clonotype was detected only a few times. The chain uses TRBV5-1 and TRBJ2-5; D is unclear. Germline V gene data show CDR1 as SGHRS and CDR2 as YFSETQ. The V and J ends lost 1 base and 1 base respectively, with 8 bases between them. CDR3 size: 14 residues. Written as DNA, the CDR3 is TGCGCCAGCAGCTTGCAGTCAAGCCAAGAGACCCAGTACTTC. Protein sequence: CASSLQSSQETQYF.

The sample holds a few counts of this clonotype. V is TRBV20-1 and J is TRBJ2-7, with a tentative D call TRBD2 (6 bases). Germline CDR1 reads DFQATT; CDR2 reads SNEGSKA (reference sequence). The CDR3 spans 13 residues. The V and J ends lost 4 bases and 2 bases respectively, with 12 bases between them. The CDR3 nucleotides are TGCAGTGCTACGGGGGTAAACCCCTACGAGCAGTACTTC. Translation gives CSATGVNPYEQYF.

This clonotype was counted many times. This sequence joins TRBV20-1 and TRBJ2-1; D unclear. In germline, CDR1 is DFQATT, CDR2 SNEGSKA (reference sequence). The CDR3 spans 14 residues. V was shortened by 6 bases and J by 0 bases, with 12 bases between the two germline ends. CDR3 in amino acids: CSARRISSYNEQFF. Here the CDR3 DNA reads TGCAGTGCCAGGCGGATCAGCTCCTACAATGAGCAGTTCTTC.

CDR3 protein: CSAIDVNADTQYF. CDR3 coding DNA: TGCAGTGCTATAGATGTTAACGCGGATACGCAGTATTTT. The chain has TRBV20-1 and TRBJ2-3; D is uncertain. Germline loops: CDR1 DFQATT, CDR2 SNEGSKA (reference sequence). The V end was cut by 4 bases, the J end by 6 bases, with 14 bases between. The CDR3 loop spans 13 amino acids.

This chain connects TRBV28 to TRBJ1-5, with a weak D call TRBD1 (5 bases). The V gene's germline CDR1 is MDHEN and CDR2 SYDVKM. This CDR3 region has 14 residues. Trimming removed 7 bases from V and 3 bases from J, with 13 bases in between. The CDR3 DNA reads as TGTGCCAGCAACCCCCGACAGCTCAATCAGCCCCAGCATTTT. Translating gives CASNPRQLNQPQHF.